This passage covers 30 T cell receptor beta chains from one sample sequenced in a study of immune evolution from preneoplasia to lung adenocarcinoma. The assay was immunoSEQ multiplex PCR, and TCRdb's table has in-frame clones only and misses some. The table shows under 7,500 clones, with under 85% occurring only once. The sequencing input was FFPE minimally invasive lung adenocarcinoma tissue. The receptors were sampled from a person aged 50-70 years with lung adenocarcinoma.

The rearrangement uses TRBV7-2 and TRBJ2-5, with TRBD2 as a possible D gene (6 bases). V lost 1 base and J lost 5, with 11 bases in between. The CDR3 runs to 14 residues. The germline CDR1 and CDR2 sequences are SGHTA and FQGNSA. The CDR3 region has the DNA TGTGCCAGCAGCTTAGAAGCTGGGAGGGAGACCCAGTACTTC. Residues: CASSLEAGRETQYF. Combining the CDR3 with reference TRBV7-2 and TRBJ2-5 gives the whole variable domain GAGVSQSPSNKVTEKGKDVELRCDPISGHTALYWYRQSLGQGLEFLIYFQGNSAPDKSGLPSDRFSAERTGGSVSTLTIQRTQQEDSAVYLCASSLEAGRETQYFGPGTRLLVL.

The chain combines TRBV7-8 with TRBJ1-3, with TRBD1 matching 7 bases. CDR3 length: 15 residues. Losses at the gene ends were 5 bases for V and 0 bases for J; bases not matched to a gene: 4. Germline loops: CDR1 SGHVS, CDR2 FQNEAQ. DNA of the CDR3: TGTGCCAGCAGCCGACAGGGAAGCTCTGGAAACACCATATATTTT. Amino acids: CASSRQGSSGNTIYF.

The V call is TRBV5-1, the J call TRBJ2-7; 11 bases are shared with TRBD2. The CDR3 spans 17 residues. The ends lost 0 bases at V and 0 bases at J; junction bases unmatched: 5. The V gene's germline CDR1 is SGHRS and CDR2 YFSETQ. In nucleotides, the CDR3 is TGCGCCAGCAGCTTGGAGGTAGCGGGAGGGCCCTCCTACGAGCAGTACTTC. It yields the protein CASSLEVAGGPSYEQYF.

This chain links TRBV5-1 with TRBJ2-7; perhaps TRBD1 as D (5 bases). Germline CDR1 reads SGHRS; CDR2 reads YFSETQ. The CDR3 contains 14 residues. V lost 4 bases and J lost 4, with 15 bases in between. Here the CDR3 reads CASSVGTQGYEQYF. The CDR3 DNA reads as TGCGCCAGCAGCGTTGGAACCCAGGGATACGAGCAGTACTTC.

This clone was detected once. This rearrangement joins TRBV15 to TRBJ2-2, with TRBD2 identical over 7 bases. V lost 7 bases to trimming and J lost 4 bases; unmatched junction nucleotides: 9. From germline, CDR1 is LNHNV and CDR2 YYDKDF (reference sequence). This CDR3 comprises 15 residues. The CDR3 reads CATMRTREATGELFF. The CDR3 nucleotides read TGTGCCACCATGAGAACACGGGAGGCCACCGGGGAGCTGTTTTTT.

The chain has TRBV28 and TRBJ2-6; 8 nucleotides line up with TRBD1. The CDR3 has 16 amino acids. Trimming took 7 bases from V and 0 from J; bases not matched to a gene: 5. Germline V gene data show CDR1 as MDHEN and CDR2 as SYDVKM. DNA for the CDR3: TGTGCCAGCAAGGCAGGGGGCTTCTCTGGGGCCAACGTCCTGACTTTC. It specifies CASKAGGFSGANVLTF.

This chain connects TRBV21-1 to TRBJ2-7; TRBD2, the table's D call, was not compared with the DNA. TRBV21-1 has pseudogene status. The length of the CDR3 is 17 residues. The CDR3 loop reads CASSKVYRGRYSYEQYF. CDR3 DNA sequence: TGTGCCAGCAGCAAAGTTTACCGCGGGAGATACTCCTACGAGCAGTACTTC.

The gene calls are TRBV7-9 and TRBJ2-5; D is perhaps TRBD2 (7 bases). There are 14 residues in the CDR3. V shed 5 bases and J shed 5 bases, with 15 bases lying between them. Per the germline V gene, CDR1 is SEHNR and CDR2 is FQNEAQ (reference sequence). CDR3 sequence (DNA): TGTGCCAGCAGCCCACCGGGGGGCGGGGAGACCCAGTACTTC. Residues: CASSPPGGGETQYF.

J is TRBJ2-5 and V is TRBV9, with a tentative D call TRBD2 (6 bases). The CDR3 covers 16 residues. In germline, CDR1 is SGDLS, CDR2 YYNGEE. With 4 bases removed from V and 5 bases from J, the gap between germline ends came to 21 bases. The CDR3 protein is CASSSDPTRSGETQYF. CDR3 bases: TGTGCCAGCAGCTCCGATCCTACTAGGAGCGGGGAGACCCAGTACTTC.

The rearrangement joins TRBV6-1 to TRBJ2-2, with a possible D match to TRBD2 (5 bases). The CDR3 is 14 residues long. The germline V gene has CDR1 MNHNS and CDR2 SASEGT. V lost 6 bases and J lost 5, with 13 bases in between. CDR3 in DNA: TGTGCCAGCAGACTGGATTCGGGGACCGGGGAGCTGTTTTTT. Protein: CASRLDSGTGELFF.

V usage is TRBV2 and J usage is TRBJ1-4; 9 nucleotides match TRBD1. Per the germline V gene, CDR1 is SNHLY and CDR2 is FYNNEI. The length of the CDR3 is 12 residues. The junction had 1 base not matched to a gene; V was cut back by 6 bases and J by 8 bases. The DNA for the CDR3 is TGTGCCAGCAGGGGGACAGGGGAAAAACTGTTTTTT. This codes for CASRGTGEKLFF.

J is TRBJ1-5 and V is TRBV15; no clear D gene. Deletions cut 6 bases from V and 4 bases from J, with 19 bases between. Germline V gene data show CDR1 as LNHNV and CDR2 as YYDKDF (reference sequence). The CDR3 spans 16 residues. The CDR3 nucleotides read TGTGCCACCAGTAAGGATCCGGCGAATAAGAATCAGCCCCAGCATTTT. The encoded protein is CATSKDPANKNQPQHF.

This clone was observed a handful of times. This rearrangement joins TRBV7-6 to TRBJ2-1, with no clear D. CDR1 and CDR2 from the germline V gene are SGHVS and FNYEAQ. Trimming took off 2 bases at V and 7 bases at J, with 6 bases between the two ends. The CDR3 is made up of 12 amino acids. The CDR3 nucleotides are TGTGCCAGCAGCTTATCCGGGAATGAGCAGTTCTTC. Translating it yields CASSLSGNEQFF.

This chain uses TRBV29-1 with TRBJ1-1; D possibly corresponds to TRBD1 (5 bases). The CDR3 is made up of 11 amino acids. Trimming pared 3 bases from V and 10 bases from J, leaving 12 bases between. Per germline, CDR1 SQVTM and CDR2 ANQGSEA. This chain's CDR3 is CSVEGRAGAFF. Here the CDR3 DNA reads TGCAGCGTTGAGGGGCGGGCGGGAGCTTTCTTT.

This chain links TRBV28 with TRBJ2-7, with 10 bases that match TRBD1. The CDR3 spans 16 residues. Germline CDR1 is MDHEN and CDR2 is SYDVKM. V lost 6 bases to trimming and J lost 1 base; unmatched junction nucleotides: 9. The CDR3 protein is CASSSIGQGESYEQYF. CDR3 nucleotide sequence: TGTGCCAGCAGCTCTATTGGACAGGGGGAATCCTACGAGCAGTACTTC.

The chain couples TRBV5-1 to TRBJ2-2; 7 bases are a match to TRBD1. This CDR3 is built from 17 residues. Germline assignment: CDR1 SGHRS and CDR2 YFSETQ. The V gene end was trimmed by 0 bases and the J gene end by 4 bases; junction bases not matched to a gene: 9. CDR3 nucleotide sequence: TGCGCCAGCAGCTTGGACTTGGCAGGGGGTTCCACCGGGGAGCTGTTTTTT. Encoded protein: CASSLDLAGGSTGELFF.

This rearrangement joins TRBV6-5 to TRBJ1-5, with D possibly TRBD1 on 5 matching bases. Trimming removed 6 bases at V and 5 bases at J, with 14 bases between. This CDR3 is 14 amino acids long. The germline CDR1 and CDR2 sequences are MNHEY and SVGAGI. CDR3: CASSFREGDQPQHF. As DNA, the CDR3 is TGTGCCAGCAGCTTTCGGGAAGGGGATCAGCCCCAGCATTTT.

This rearrangement joins TRBV6-1 to TRBJ1-2; a possible D gene is TRBD1 (5 bases). Deletions cut 2 bases from V and 4 bases from J, with 14 bases between. This CDR3 has 15 amino acids. Germline V gene data show CDR1 as MNHNS and CDR2 as SASEGT. As DNA, the CDR3 is TGTGCCAGCAGTGAAAGGCAGGGAGGAATCTATGGCTACACCTTC. Its translation: CASSERQGGIYGYTF.

The CDR3 loop reads CASSFWTSGSYEQYF. The CDR3 bases are TGTGCCAGCAGCTTCTGGACTAGCGGCAGTTACGAGCAGTACTTC. The chain combines TRBV13 with TRBJ2-7; TRBD2 matches at 10 bases. This CDR3 has 15 residues. The trim removed 3 bases at V and 4 bases at J, leaving 6 bases unmatched. CDR1 and CDR2 (germline): PRHDT, FYEKMQ (reference sequence). The variable domain in full, with the rest retrieved from reference TRBV13 and TRBJ2-7, is AAGVIQSPRHLIKEKRETATLKCYPIPRHDTVYWYQQGPGQDPQFLISFYEKMQSDKGSIPDRFSAQQFSDYHSELNMSSLELGDSALYFCASSFWTSGSYEQYFGPGTRLTVT.

The V call is TRBV18, the J call TRBJ2-3; D is ambiguous. CDR3 length equals 14 residues. V lost 0 bases and J 0 bases, leaving 4 bases between the germline ends. Germline V gene lookup returns CDR1 KGHSH and CDR2 LQKENI. The CDR3 spells CASSPPVSTDTQYF. The CDR3 DNA reads as TGTGCCAGCTCACCACCGGTCAGCACAGATACGCAGTATTTT.

V is TRBV20-1 and J is TRBJ2-1; perhaps TRBD2 as D (5 bases). V was trimmed by 3 bases and J by 8 bases, leaving 5 bases between them. Germline CDR1 and CDR2: DFQATT and SNEGSKA (reference sequence). This CDR3 spans 10 amino acids. The chain's CDR3 is CSARDYEQFF. CDR3 bases: TGCAGTGCTAGGGACTATGAGCAGTTCTTC.

The chain is built from TRBV11-2 and TRBJ1-6; no clear D gene. In germline, CDR1 is SGHAT, CDR2 FQNNGV. The CDR3 spans 12 residues. V shed 0 bases and J shed 10 bases, with 4 bases lying between them. The CDR3 DNA sequence: TGTGCCAGCAGCTTAGAAGGATCACCCCTCCACTTT. Its protein product is CASSLEGSPLHF.

V and J are TRBV7-9 and TRBJ2-1; tentative D call: TRBD1 (6 bases). The CDR3 extends over 16 amino acids. Per germline, CDR1 SEHNR and CDR2 FQNEAQ (reference sequence). V lost 6 bases, J lost 0 bases, and 15 bases lay in between. The CDR3 DNA sequence: TGTGCCAGCAGAACCACAGGGAAAAGCTCCTACAATGAGCAGTTCTTC. Encoded protein: CASRTTGKSSYNEQFF.

The chain carries TRBV28 and TRBJ2-3; TRBD1 agrees at 7 bases. From germline, CDR1 is MDHEN and CDR2 SYDVKM. The CDR3 is made up of 14 amino acids. V gave up 6 bases and J gave up 6 bases; unmatched junction bases: 9. DNA of the CDR3: TGTGCCAGCAGCACGAGGTTCAGGGGGGATACGCAGTATTTT. Protein: CASSTRFRGDTQYF. Full variable domain (outside the CDR3, taken from reference TRBV28 and TRBJ2-3): DVKVTQSSRYLVKRTGEKVFLECVQDMDHENMFWYRQDPGLGLRLIYFSYDVKMKEKGDIPEGYSVSREKKERFSLILESASTNQTSMYLCASSTRFRGDTQYFGPGTRLTVL.

The J gene is TRBJ2-7, the V gene TRBV30, with TRBD2 identical over 9 bases. The CDR3 length is 17 residues. V was clipped by 2 bases and J by 2 bases; unmatched bases: 13. CDR1 GTSNPN and CDR2 SVGIG come from the germline V gene (reference sequence). In nucleotides, the CDR3 is TGTGCCTGGAGTCCACCTCCCCGACTAGCGGTAACCTACGAGCAGTACTTC. Translated: CAWSPPPRLAVTYEQYF.

This clone was detected only once. The chain links TRBV19 to TRBJ2-2; TRBD2 aligns across 11 bases. Trimming cost V 1 base and J 6 bases; bases outside gene matches: 7. Per germline, CDR1 LNHDA and CDR2 SQIVND (reference sequence). CDR3 length: 17 amino acids. The CDR3 is CASSIGDSGRASGELFF. The CDR3 DNA reads TGTGCCAGTAGTATAGGGGATAGCGGGAGGGCCTCCGGGGAGCTGTTTTTT.

This clone has only a few counts. The chain employs TRBV6-1 and TRBJ1-2; TRBD1 matches at 7 bases. Losses at the gene ends were 6 bases for V and 4 bases for J; bases not matched to a gene: 2. The length of the CDR3 is 12 residues. Germline V gene sequence: CDR1 MNHNS, CDR2 SASEGT. The CDR3: CASRRQGYGYTF. CDR3 nucleotide sequence: TGTGCCAGCAGAAGACAGGGCTATGGCTACACCTTC.

V and J are TRBV7-3 and TRBJ1-2, with D perhaps matching TRBD1 (6 bases). Trimming left V 5 bases short and J 6 bases short, with 13 bases between. Germline-derived CDR1 and CDR2 are SGHTA and FQGTGA. CDR3 length: 13 residues. The CDR3: CASSQETGDGYTF. DNA of the CDR3: TGTGCCAGCAGCCAAGAGACAGGAGATGGCTACACCTTC. Together with reference TRBV7-3 and TRBJ1-2, the CDR3 gives the full variable domain: GAGVSQTPSNKVTEKGKYVELRCDPISGHTALYWYRQSLGQGPEFLIYFQGTGAADDSGLPNDRFFAVRPEGSVSTLKIQRTERGDSAVYLCASSQETGDGYTFGSGTRLTVV.

The V call is TRBV7-6, the J call TRBJ2-7; 8 positions match TRBD1. The junction had 7 bases not matched to a gene; V was cut back by 5 bases and J by 7 bases. The germline CDR1 and CDR2 sequences are SGHVS and FNYEAQ. CDR3 length: 13 residues. As DNA, the CDR3 is TGTGCCAGCAGCATCGGACAGGGAGCAGAGCAGTACTTC. Translated: CASSIGQGAEQYF.

This clone was observed a few times. The chain couples TRBV25-1 to TRBJ1-2; 7 bases are a match to TRBD1. The CDR3 spans 13 residues. Germline values: CDR1 MGHDK, CDR2 SYGVNS. V lost 3 bases to trimming and J lost 6 bases; unmatched junction nucleotides: 4. The CDR3 sequence: CASSDTGVNGYTF. CDR3 nucleotides: TGTGCCAGCAGTGATACAGGGGTAAATGGCTACACCTTC.